These 10 T cell receptor beta chains were sequenced from one sample in a study of OX40 agonist ivuxolimab in advanced cancers. Data came from immunoSEQ multiplex PCR; TCRdb stores just in-frame clones and leaves some out. The repertoire consists of 94,000 or so clones, with under 90% occurring once and the leading ten covering around 1.1%. The sequenced sample was CD4+ or CD8+ T cells sorted from blood, obtained in a trial of the OX40 agonist ivuxolimab. These receptors all come from an adult with an advanced solid tumor such as melanoma, head and neck, liver or kidney cancer.

This chain joins TRBV19 and TRBJ2-2; D may be TRBD1 (6 bases). V shed 7 bases and J shed 6 bases, with 12 bases lying between them. Germline loops: CDR1 LNHDA, CDR2 SQIVND (reference sequence). This CDR3 comprises 13 residues. The CDR3 coding sequence is TGTGCCAGTACGTACAGGGACGCCGGGGAGCTGTTTTTT. Its protein is CASTYRDAGELFF.

Turning to this clone: At one boundary the junction diverges from the germline segment, which might be a read error. The chain employs TRBV27 and TRBJ2-5; 7 bases line up with TRBD2. This CDR3 has 13 amino acids. Germline CDR1 MNHEY, CDR2 SMNVEV (reference sequence). The CDR3 sequence: CASSLTGGEAQYF. The DNA of the CDR3 is TGTGCCAGCAGTTTGACGGGGGGAGAGGCCCAGTACTTC.

The chain recombines TRBV11-2 with TRBJ1-1; 7 positions match TRBD1. The CDR3 length is 18 residues. Looked up from germline, CDR1 is SGHAT and CDR2 is FQNNGV. Germline trimming cut 3 bases from V and 2 bases from J; bases unmatched to any gene: 15. CDR3 sequence (DNA): TGTGCCAGCAGCTTCCCAGGGGGGGGCGAGGAACTTAACACTGAAGCTTTCTTT. This codes for CASSFPGGGEELNTEAFF.

Worth noting for this clone: Its ends do not fully match the called genes, so a read error is possible. The CDR3 loop is CASSVHLDRVPSGANVLTF. DNA for the CDR3: TGTGCCAGCAGCGTCCACTTGGACAGGGTACCCTCTGGGGCCAACGTCCTAACTTTC. The chain recombines TRBV11-2 with TRBJ2-6, with 8 bases aligning to TRBD1. The CDR3 length is 19 residues. Looked up from germline, CDR1 is SGHAT and CDR2 is FQNNGV.

The gene calls are TRBV4-2 and TRBJ2-7; weak D call: TRBD2 (5 bases). The germline V gene encodes CDR1 LGHNA and CDR2 YNFKEQ. Trimming cost V 1 base and J 2 bases, with 9 bases left between them. The CDR3 contains 14 residues. DNA of the CDR3: TGTGCCAGCAGCCAAGTTTCCGGGGCCTACGAGCAGTACTTC. This codes for CASSQVSGAYEQYF.

The chain is built from TRBV9 and TRBJ1-1, with a tentative D call TRBD1 (6 bases). With 2 bases removed from V and 3 bases from J, the gap between germline ends came to 14 bases. The CDR3 covers 15 residues. The germline CDR1 and CDR2 sequences are SGDLS and YYNGEE. The CDR3 loop reads CASSVNSRGDTEAFF. The CDR3 region has the DNA TGTGCCAGCAGCGTGAATTCCAGGGGAGACACTGAAGCTTTCTTT.

The V gene is TRBV30, the J gene TRBJ2-1; 10 nucleotides align to TRBD2. Germline assignment: CDR1 GTSNPN and CDR2 SVGIG (reference sequence). The CDR3 is made up of 14 amino acids. V gave up 4 bases and J gave up 4 bases; unmatched junction bases: 4. The CDR3 bases are TGTGCCTGGACTAGCGGGGGTGGTTACAATGAGCAGTTCTTC. Its protein product is CAWTSGGGYNEQFF.

The chain joins TRBV18 to TRBJ2-2; a weak D match, TRBD2 (6 bases). The V gene's germline CDR1 is KGHSH and CDR2 LQKENI. The length of the CDR3 is 19 residues. Between the trimmed V and J ends, which lost 3 bases and 4 bases, there was a span of 24 bases. DNA for the CDR3: TGTGCCAGCTCACCGACAGTGCAAGGGGTGGCCGGGAGCACCGGGGAGCTGTTTTTT. Its protein is CASSPTVQGVAGSTGELFF.

V usage is TRBV28 and J usage is TRBJ1-1; the D is unclear. Germline V gene data show CDR1 as MDHEN and CDR2 as SYDVKM. This CDR3 region has 15 residues. Trimming removed 6 bases from V and 4 bases from J, with 18 bases in between. The CDR3 DNA sequence: TGTGCCAGCAGGGTTTTCGGTGGGGTGGGCACTGAAGCTTTCTTT. Its translation is CASRVFGGVGTEAFF.

The chain joins TRBV13 to TRBJ2-2; D not certain. Between the trimmed V and J ends, which lost 2 bases and 1 base, there was a span of 8 bases. CDR3 length: 15 amino acids. Germline CDR1 PRHDT, CDR2 FYEKMQ (reference sequence). CDR3 in amino acids: CASSLLMGNTGELFF. In nucleotides, the CDR3 is TGTGCCAGCAGCTTACTTATGGGGAACACCGGGGAGCTGTTTTTT.